This TCR beta chain was profiled in a study of shared clonotypes between healthy human individuals. About the study: Three plates were used per donor for CD4 naive, three for CD4 memory, two for CD8 naive and one for CD8 memory.

TCRdb's copy holds only in-frame clones and misses some; the assay was immunoSEQ multiplex PCR. The data contain some 980,000 clones, more than 75% of them singletons. Trimming removed 2 bases from V and 4 bases from J, with 5 bases in between. Per germline, CDR1 SEHNR and CDR2 FQNEAQ (reference sequence). The CDR3 is 13 amino acids. This sequence joins TRBV7-9 and TRBJ1-4; D ambiguous. The sequenced material came from memory CD4+ T cells sorted from blood. Noted subset: CD45RA-negative fraction. The TCR sequence derives from a man younger than 35 in good health. The chain's CDR3 is CASSLSFNEKLFF. CDR3 sequence (DNA): TGTGCCAGCAGCTTAAGCTTTAATGAAAAACTGTTTTTT.